This T cell receptor beta chain derives from a study of glioma-infiltrating T cells. The study's findings and limits: Only very few CDR3 sequences appeared in both tissue and blood. Gliomas, especially low-grade, showed above-expected tissue-blood divergence; non-neoplastic patients showed below.

This clonotype was seen a handful of times. The antigen remains undetermined. TCR alpha and beta CDR3 regions were amplified from RNA using iRepertoire nested multiplex PCR. For one-step reverse transcription and amplification, roughly 95-450 ng of tissue mRNA or PBMC total RNA was used. One entry per CDR3 protein, called by TCRdb with MiXCR from the multiplex PCR reads. The profile shows over 90,000 distinct CDR3 sequences, approximately 28% of them singletons. V lost 4 bases and J 4 bases, leaving 10 bases between the germline ends. The CDR3 covers 14 residues. Germline V lookup: CDR1 SNHLY, CDR2 FYNNEI.

This clonotype originated in a human donor with low-grade glioma or glioblastoma, undergoing nonglioma brain surgery, or in good health (not recorded which). The rearrangement links TRBV2 to TRBJ1-4; TRBD1 might be the D (5 bases). The sequencing sample was made of glioma tissue, nonneoplastic brain tissue, or PBMCs (not recorded which). The CDR3 loop is CASSAGRFNEKLFF. CDR3 coding DNA: TGTGCCAGCAGTGCAGGGAGGTTTAATGAAAAACTGTTTTTT.